This T cell receptor beta chain originates from a study of blood T cell repertoires in COVID-19. This clone came up once. Using immunoSEQ multiplex PCR, the repertoire was profiled, and TCRdb retains in-frame clones only, with some absent. This table holds roughly 160,000 clones, over 80% found once. Trimming cost V 0 bases and J 0 bases, with 15 bases left between them. Germline V CDR1 and CDR2: LGHNA, YNFKEQ. The CDR3 extends over 17 amino acids. This clonotype was sampled from a woman between 55 and 75 years old with acute or convalescent COVID-19. Source material: peripheral blood. The chain recombines TRBV4-2 with TRBJ2-7, with D perhaps matching TRBD2 (6 bases). DNA for the CDR3: TGTGCCAGCAGCCAAGAGGGGGGTCCAGGGAGCTCCTACGAGCAGTACTTC. Translation: CASSQEGGPGSSYEQYF.